Sequencing of this TCR beta chain was carried out in a study of PD-L1 blockade in urothelial cancer. Overall study context: Patients, treated from 2014 onward, received atezolizumab 1,200 mg intravenously every 3 weeks.

Sequenced by immunoSEQ multiplex PCR; TCRdb stores in-frame clones only, minus some. The sample records 86,000 or so clones, under 90% being singletons. Overall study results and limits: Durable-benefit patients expanded tumor-associated blood clones more at 3 weeks. In blood sampled pretreatment, TCR clonality below the median predicted better survival.

In this sample, this clone turned up once. Its antigen is not known. The CDR3 is made up of 15 amino acids. CDR1 and CDR2 (germline): MGHRA, YSYEKL. Time point indicated: pretreatment peripheral blood. Samples spanned pretreatment and treatment, with 1 to 8 time points per patient. The material was PBMCs, obtained around atezolizumab (anti-PD-L1) treatment. The TCR was taken from a man in his 60s with urothelial cancer. This sequence joins TRBV4-1 and TRBJ2-5; 7 bases line up with TRBD1. The DNA end is more similar to TRBJ2-7, so the J call may be wrong. The CDR3 spells CASSQDPGQSYEQYF. CDR3 bases: TGCGCCAGCAGCCAAGATCCGGGACAGAGCTACGAGCAGTACTTC.